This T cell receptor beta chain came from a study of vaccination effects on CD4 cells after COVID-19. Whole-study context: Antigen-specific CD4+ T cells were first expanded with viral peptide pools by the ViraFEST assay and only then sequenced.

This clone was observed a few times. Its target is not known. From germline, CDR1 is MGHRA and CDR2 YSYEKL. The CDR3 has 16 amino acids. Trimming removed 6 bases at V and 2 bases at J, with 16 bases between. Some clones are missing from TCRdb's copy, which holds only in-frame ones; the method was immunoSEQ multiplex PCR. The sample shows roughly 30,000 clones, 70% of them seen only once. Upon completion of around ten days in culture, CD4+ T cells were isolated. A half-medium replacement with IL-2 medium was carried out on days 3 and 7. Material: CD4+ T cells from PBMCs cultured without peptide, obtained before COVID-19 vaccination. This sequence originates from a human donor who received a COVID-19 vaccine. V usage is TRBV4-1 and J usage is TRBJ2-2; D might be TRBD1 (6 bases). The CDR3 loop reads CASRHMTGPNTGELFF. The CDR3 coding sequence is TGCGCCAGCAGACACATGACAGGACCCAACACCGGGGAGCTGTTTTTT.